This is a list of T cell receptor beta chains from one sample in a study of OX40 agonist ivuxolimab in advanced cancers. Assay used: immunoSEQ multiplex PCR; TCRdb lists only in-frame clones, some missing. The table includes just over 40,000 clones, approximately 89% detected once. The source was CD4+ or CD8+ T cells sorted from blood, collected in a trial of the OX40 agonist ivuxolimab. The receptors stem from an adult with an advanced solid tumor such as melanoma, head and neck, liver or kidney cancer. Both conserved end residues are part of each CDR3. Each record gives: J gene, clone size, D gene, V gene, CDR3 DNA, CDR3 protein. A D gene is named only where the DNA matches it firmly. Clone sizes are given selectively: once, few, many, or a class where the clone is expanded.

>TRBJ2-1|.|.|TRBV28
TGTGCCAGCAGTTTATATGCAGCGGGCTACAATGAGCAGTTCTTC
CASSLYAAGYNEQFF
>TRBJ1-1|.|.|TRBV10-3
TGTGCCATCAGTGAGGCGGACGGGCTCACTGAAGCTTTCTTT
CAISEADGLTEAFF
>TRBJ2-1|few|TRBD1|TRBV5-1
TGCGCCAGCAGCTTGGAGGGACAGAGCTACAATGAGCAGTTCTTC
CASSLEGQSYNEQFF
>TRBJ2-3|once|.|TRBV5-1
TGCGCCAGCAGGCGTTCAGATACGCAGTATTTT
CASRRSDTQYF
>TRBJ1-5|few|TRBD1|TRBV28
TGTGCCAGCAGTTTACCACAGGGGGCGGATAGCAATCAGCCCCAGCATTTT
CASSLPQGADSNQPQHF
>TRBJ1-4|.|.|TRBV30
TGTGCCTGGAGCCTTCGAAATGAAAAACTGTTTTTT
CAWSLRNEKLFF
>TRBJ2-1|.|.|TRBV19
TGTGCCAGTAGTATTCAGGGTTCTCGGGATGAGCAGTTCTTC
CASSIQGSRDEQFF
>TRBJ1-2|.|.|TRBV19
TGTGTCCCCGACTATGGCTACACCTTC
CVPDYGYTF
>TRBJ2-3|.|TRBD2|TRBV7-6
TGTGCCAGCAGCTCGGCGACCATACTAGCGGGAGGGGTCACAGATACGCAGTATTTT
CASSSATILAGGVTDTQYF
>TRBJ2-7|.|.|TRBV6-5
TGTGCCAGCAGGGGGGCTAGCGGACGCCCCTACGAGCAGTACTTC
CASRGASGRPYEQYF
>TRBJ1-1|.|.|TRBV11-2
TGTGCCAGCAGCCGAAACGATCCCACTGAAGCTTTCTTT
CASSRNDPTEAFF
>TRBJ1-1|.|.|TRBV30
TGTGCCTGGAGTACTATCTTCGGAGCTGAAGCTTTCTTT
CAWSTIFGAEAFF
>TRBJ1-1|.|.|TRBV28
TGTGCCAGCAGTTCATTACTCCGACAGGCCCGTTCGAACACTGAAGCTTTCTTT
CASSSLLRQARSNTEAFF
>TRBJ2-3|.|.|TRBV6-1
TGTGCCACTCAGGGTTTTCCCCGGAGCACAGATACGCAGTATTTT
CATQGFPRSTDTQYF
>TRBJ2-5|.|.|TRBV7-9
TGTGCCAGCAGCGTCGCCGGGACGGATAGAATGGAGACCCAGTACTTC
CASSVAGTDRMETQYF
>TRBJ2-1|.|.|TRBV6-5
TGTGCCAGCAGCCCATATTACAATGAGCAGTTCTTC
CASSPYYNEQFF
>TRBJ1-1|few|.|TRBV7-9
TGTGCCAGCAGCCCCGGGGACACTGAAGCTTTCTTT
CASSPGDTEAFF
>TRBJ1-5|.|.|TRBV7-9
TGTGCCAGCAGCTTGGATACAGATCAGCCCCAGCATTTT
CASSLDTDQPQHF
>TRBJ2-7|.|.|TRBV30
TGTGCCTGGAACTGGGGGCCCTCCTACGAGCAGTACTTC
CAWNWGPSYEQYF
>TRBJ1-2|.|TRBD1|TRBV13
TGTGCCAGCAGCTGGACAGGGGGCGAGGGCTACACCTTC
CASSWTGGEGYTF
>TRBJ1-5|once|.|TRBV5-6
TGTGCCAGCAGCTCCGGGTGGAACAATCAGCCCCAGCATTTT
CASSSGWNNQPQHF
>TRBJ1-4|.|TRBD1|TRBV28
TGTGCCAGCAGTCTCCCGGGGACAGGGGTTGAAAAACTGTTTTTT
CASSLPGTGVEKLFF
>TRBJ2-2|.|TRBD2|TRBV9
TGTGCCAGCACGGCGGGGGGGTGGCCCGCGAACACCGGGGAGCTGTTTTTT
CASTAGGWPANTGELFF
>TRBJ2-7|.|TRBD1|TRBV7-9
TGTGCCAGCAGCCCTGGGACAGGGGGACGGCAGTACTTC
CASSPGTGGRQYF
>TRBJ1-1|.|TRBD1|TRBV11-1
TGTGCCAGCAGCCTACCTTCAGGGGGGATCCGAGGGAACACTGAAGCTTTCTTT
CASSLPSGGIRGNTEAFF
>TRBJ1-1|.|TRBD1|TRBV7-9
TGTGCCAGCAGCTTGGGGACAGTGAACACTGAAGCTTTCTTT
CASSLGTVNTEAFF
>TRBJ2-7|few|TRBD2|TRBV4-3
TGCGCCAGCAGCCGAGGGACTAGCGGGAATTACGAGCAGTACTTC
CASSRGTSGNYEQYF
>TRBJ1-1|.|.|TRBV5-5
TGTGCCAGCAGCTTGGCCGGGAGGGACACTGAAGCTTTCTTT
CASSLAGRDTEAFF
>TRBJ2-5|.|.|TRBV7-9
TGTGCCAGCAGCCCGACCCCCGGACGGCAAGAGACCCAGTACTTC
CASSPTPGRQETQYF
>TRBJ1-3|.|.|TRBV28
TGTGCCAGCAGTTCCCCGGACGGTAGCTCTGGAAACACCATATATTTT
CASSSPDGSSGNTIYF
>TRBJ1-1|.|.|TRBV19
TGTGCCAGTAGTAAGAACACTGAAGCTTTCTTT
CASSKNTEAFF
>TRBJ1-5|.|.|TRBV7-9
TGTGCCAGCAGCTTTGGGGGGTTAAATCAGCCCCAGCATTTT
CASSFGGLNQPQHF
>TRBJ1-1|.|.|TRBV30
TGTGCCTGGAGTCCTCAGTCAGGCACTGAAGCTTTCTTT
CAWSPQSGTEAFF
>TRBJ2-1|.|TRBD2|TRBV5-1
TGCGCCAGCAGCCTTGGGGGACTAGCGGGAGGGAGCTCCTACAATGAGCAGTTCTTC
CASSLGGLAGGSSYNEQFF
>TRBJ1-2|.|.|TRBV5-6
TGTGCCAGCACCAACGGCGGAGGCTACACCTTC
CASTNGGGYTF
>TRBJ1-5|.|.|TRBV19
TGTGCCACTGTGATCGGGGGTGGCAATCAGCCCCAGCATTTT
CATVIGGGNQPQHF
>TRBJ2-1|.|TRBD1|TRBV2
TGTGCCAGCGGACAGGGCTGGGAACTGTACAATGAGCAGTTCTTC
CASGQGWELYNEQFF
>TRBJ2-7|.|.|TRBV5-1
TGCGCCAGCAGCTTGGTCGTCGGGAGCGTTGACGAGCAGTACTTC
CASSLVVGSVDEQYF
>TRBJ2-7|.|.|TRBV20-1
TGCAGTGCTAGACCCCACTACGAGCAGTACTTC
CSARPHYEQYF
>TRBJ1-5|once|.|TRBV4-1
TGCGCCAGCAGCCAAGAATGGGAGGGCAATCAGCCCCAGCATTTT
CASSQEWEGNQPQHF
>TRBJ2-5|.|.|TRBV5-1
TGCGCCAGCAGCTTGAGGGGGACGGGCCAAGAGACCCAGTACTTC
CASSLRGTGQETQYF
>TRBJ1-1|.|.|TRBV19
TGTGCCAGTAGTATGGGGCGCGAGGGACGGGAAGCTTTCTTT
CASSMGREGREAFF
>TRBJ1-4|.|.|TRBV4-2
TGTGCCAGCAGCCAAGACCACTTACAGGGAGGAAAACTGTTTTTT
CASSQDHLQGGKLFF
>TRBJ2-7|.|TRBD2|TRBV11-3
TGTGCCAGCTCGAGGGGCGGGAGCGTCGACGAGCAGTACTTC
CASSRGGSVDEQYF
>TRBJ1-1|once|.|TRBV10-3
TGTGCCACCTCAATCGGAGAGTGGACTGAAGCTTTCTTT
CATSIGEWTEAFF
>TRBJ1-5|once|TRBD1|TRBV7-9
TGTGCCAGCAGCTTAAACACAGGGGATCAGCCCCAGCATTTT
CASSLNTGDQPQHF
>TRBJ2-1|.|.|TRBV7-9
TGTGCCAGCAGCTGGACTGGTCCCAATGAGCAGTTCTTC
CASSWTGPNEQFF
>TRBJ2-4|.|.|TRBV7-9
TGTGCCAGCAGCTCATCGACGGTACTAGCCAAAAACATTCAGTACTTC
CASSSSTVLAKNIQYF